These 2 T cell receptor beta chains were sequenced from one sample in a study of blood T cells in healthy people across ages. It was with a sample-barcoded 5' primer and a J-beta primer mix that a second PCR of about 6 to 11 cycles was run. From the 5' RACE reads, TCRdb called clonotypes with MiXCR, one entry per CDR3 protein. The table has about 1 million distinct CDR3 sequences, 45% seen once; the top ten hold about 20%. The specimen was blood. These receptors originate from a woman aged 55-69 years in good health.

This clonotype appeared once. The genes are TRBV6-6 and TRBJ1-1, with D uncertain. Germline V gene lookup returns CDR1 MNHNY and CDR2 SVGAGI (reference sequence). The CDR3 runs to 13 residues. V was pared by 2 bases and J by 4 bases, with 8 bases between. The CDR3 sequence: CASSYGQITEAFF. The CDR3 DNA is TGTGCCAGCAGTTACGGGCAAATCACTGAAGCTTTCTTT.

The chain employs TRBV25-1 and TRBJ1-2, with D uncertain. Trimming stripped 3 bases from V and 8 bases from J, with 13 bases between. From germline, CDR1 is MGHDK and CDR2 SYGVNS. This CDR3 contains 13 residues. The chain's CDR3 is CASSDYSLVGYTF. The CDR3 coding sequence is TGTGCCAGCAGTGACTACAGCCTAGTAGGCTACACCTTC.